The 15 T cell receptor beta chains reported below all come from one sample, sequenced in a study of T-cell reconstitution after alpha-beta-depleted transplantation in children. The TCRbeta library incorporated unique molecular identifiers. A single record per CDR3 protein comes from TCRdb applying MiXCR to the PCR reads. The sample has about 600,000 distinct CDR3 sequences, more than 20% seen once. The sample here was PBMCs, mostly from graft donor cells, taken 360 days after TCRalphabeta/CD19-depleted stem cell transplant. The receptor source for this set is a boy under two years old who had a stem cell transplant for acute myeloid leukemia, so the T cells may come from the graft donor.

V gene TRBV7-6 combines with J gene TRBJ1-5, with D possibly TRBD1 on 6 matching bases. The ends were cut back, 1 base at V and 8 bases at J, with 24 bases in the middle. This CDR3 has 18 residues. CDR1 is SGHVS, CDR2 FNYEAQ, per germline. CDR3: CASSLGWAGRGAFKPQHF. Written as DNA, the CDR3 is TGTGCCAGCAGCTTAGGATGGGCAGGCAGGGGCGCCTTTAAGCCCCAGCATTTT.

This clonotype was counted a few times. This chain connects TRBV4-1 to TRBJ2-5; 8 bases are a match to TRBD2. Germline values: CDR1 MGHRA, CDR2 YSYEKL. CDR3 length equals 14 residues. Germline trimming cut 1 base from V and 4 bases from J; bases unmatched to any gene: 2. The CDR3, as DNA: TGCGCCAGCAGCCAAGCCGGGAGGGGAGAGACCCAGTACTTC. It encodes CASSQAGRGETQYF.

This clonotype has a count of ten or more. The chain has TRBV20-1 and TRBJ2-2; D is uncertain. Trimming took off 1 base at V and 7 bases at J, with 4 bases between the two ends. The CDR3 runs to 11 residues. Germline CDR1 DFQATT, CDR2 SNEGSKA (reference sequence). CDR3 coding DNA: TGCAGTGCTAGAGTGAACGGGGAGCTGTTTTTT. Encoded protein: CSARVNGELFF.

The rearrangement joins TRBV7-2 to TRBJ1-6, with D hard to call. Trimming took off 6 bases at V and 7 bases at J, with 19 bases between the two ends. The CDR3 is made up of 16 amino acids. CDR1 is SGHTA and CDR2 is FQGNSA in the germline V gene. The CDR3 DNA is TGTGCCAGCAGTCCTCGGCCATGGGATTTAAATTCACCCCTCCACTTT. Protein: CASSPRPWDLNSPLHF.

The CDR3 nucleotides are TGTGCCAGCAGCTTAGCGGGGGACCCATACAATGAGCAGTTCTTC. This encodes CASSLAGDPYNEQFF. The V call is TRBV7-9, the J call TRBJ2-1; perhaps D is TRBD1 or TRBD2 (5 bases each). Trimming shortened V by 0 bases and J by 4 bases, and 10 bases separated the two germline ends. This CDR3 region has 15 residues. The germline V gene encodes CDR1 SEHNR and CDR2 FQNEAQ (reference sequence).

This clonotype was picked up a small number of times. A single base separates this from a much larger clone, so it may be a read error. The chain recombines TRBV7-2 with TRBJ2-2; D unresolved. Looked up from germline, CDR1 is SGHTA and CDR2 is FQGNSA. The CDR3 contains 13 residues. Trimming cost V 0 bases and J 7 bases, with 6 bases left between them. CDR3 in amino acids: CASSLAGLGELFF. In nucleotides, the CDR3 is TGTGCCAGCAGCTTAGCAGGGCTCGGGGAGCTGTTTTTT.

The chain carries TRBV30 and TRBJ2-2; D may match TRBD1 or TRBD2 (5 bases each). CDR1 is GTSNPN, CDR2 SVGIG, per germline (reference sequence). CDR3 size: 15 residues. V was shortened by 5 bases and J by 0 bases, with 13 bases between the two germline ends. CDR3 sequence: CAWARGPPNTGELFF. The CDR3 DNA sequence: TGTGCCTGGGCGAGGGGCCCCCCGAACACCGGGGAGCTGTTTTTT.

The rearrangement joins TRBV28 to TRBJ2-7; the D is unclear. Germline loops: CDR1 MDHEN, CDR2 SYDVKM. The CDR3 is made up of 16 amino acids. The germline V and J ends were trimmed by 2 bases and 3 bases, with 17 bases remaining between them. This CDR3 is CASSLVLVRYYYEQYV. As DNA, the CDR3 is TGTGCCAGCAGTTTAGTGCTGGTCCGCTACTACTACGAGCAGTACGTC.

The chain joins TRBV3-1 to TRBJ2-6; D is undetermined. V was trimmed by 2 bases and J by 0 bases, leaving 8 bases between them. Looked up from germline, CDR1 is LGHDT and CDR2 is YNNKEL (reference sequence). The CDR3 is made up of 16 amino acids. CDR3 bases: TGTGCCAGCAGCCAAAGACGGATCTCTGGGGCCAACGTCCTGACTTTC. This gives the protein CASSQRRISGANVLTF. The complete variable domain, with remaining parts taken from reference TRBV3-1 and TRBJ2-6, reads DTAVSQTPKYLVTQMGNDKSIKCEQNLGHDTMYWYKQDSKKFLKIMFSYNNKELIINETVPNRFSPKSPDKAHLNLHINSLELGDSAVYFCASSQRRISGANVLTFGAGSRLTVL.

The rearrangement links TRBV2 to TRBJ2-1; no reliable D call. V lost 1 base, J lost 4 bases, and 8 bases lay in between. The CDR3 runs to 14 residues. CDR1 and CDR2 (germline): SNHLY, FYNNEI. The CDR3 sequence: CASSEGQSYNEQFF. The CDR3 DNA reads as TGTGCCAGCAGTGAAGGGCAGTCTTACAATGAGCAGTTCTTC.

This clonotype was recorded at least ten times. V is TRBV12-3 or TRBV12-4 and J is TRBJ2-7, with D hard to call. The CDR3 has 14 amino acids. Trimming removed 0 bases from V and 9 bases from J, with 15 bases in between. CDR3: CASSLARVGYGQYF. CDR3 DNA sequence: TGTGCCAGCAGTTTAGCGCGCGTAGGGTATGGGCAGTACTTC.

This clonotype has a count of ten or more. CDR3 sequence: CSASSGVADTQYF. The CDR3 nucleotides are TGCAGTGCGAGTAGCGGGGTCGCAGATACGCAGTATTTT. The gene calls are TRBV20-1 and TRBJ2-3; TRBD2 agrees at 8 bases. This CDR3 is built from 13 residues. J lost 4 bases, V lost 6 bases, and 6 bases had no gene match. CDR1 is DFQATT, CDR2 SNEGSKA, per germline (reference sequence).

This clonotype was detected ten times or more. V and J are TRBV5-1 and TRBJ1-6; no clear D. Trimming left V 5 bases short and J 7 bases short, with 10 bases between. Germline V gene sequence: CDR1 SGHRS, CDR2 YFSETQ. CDR3 length equals 13 residues. Written as DNA, the CDR3 is TGCGCCAGCAGAACTGCTGAGAATTCACCCCTCCACTTT. It translates to CASRTAENSPLHF.

This clonotype has a handful of counts. V and J are TRBV12-3 or TRBV12-4 and TRBJ1-1; D possibly corresponds to TRBD1 (5 bases). The CDR3 has 16 amino acids. Deletions cut 1 base from V and 1 base from J, with 13 bases between. The CDR3 region is CASSLGVGGANTEAFF. In DNA form, the CDR3 reads TGTGCCAGCAGTTTAGGGGTGGGAGGGGCGAACACTGAAGCTTTCTTT.

The chain recombines TRBV11-2 with TRBJ1-2; TRBD1 matches at 7 bases. Germline values: CDR1 SGHAT, CDR2 FQNNGV. The CDR3 spans 15 residues. The V and J ends lost 6 bases and 1 base, in that order; junction bases with no gene match: 8. The CDR3 DNA sequence: TGTGCCAGCAGGACTCGGGACAGTCTTAACTATGGCTACACCTTC. It specifies CASRTRDSLNYGYTF.